This is a list of T cell receptor beta chains from one sample in a study of PD-1 blockade in classical Hodgkin lymphoma. Assay: immunoSEQ multiplex PCR; the TCRdb copy retains only in-frame clones and omits some. Here the sample spans roughly 56,000 clones, around 90% being singletons. The specimen comprised peripheral blood mononuclear cells (PBMCs), sampled before the fourth cycle of nivolumab. Every receptor here comes from a human donor with classical Hodgkin lymphoma. CDR3s leave out the opening cysteine and the closing phenylalanine or tryptophan.

j_call: TRBJ2-3
v_call: TRBV19
cdr3_aa: ASSISRSTDTQY

j_call: TRBJ1-5
v_call: TRBV10-3
cdr3_aa: AISESTIQVGNSNQPQH

j_call: TRBJ2-7
v_call: TRBV5-1
cdr3_aa: ASSLEDRASRQY

j_call: TRBJ1-1
v_call: TRBV5-4
cdr3_aa: ASSHGQGRPEAF

j_call: TRBJ2-3
v_call: TRBV29-1
cdr3_aa: SGSAGAIDTQY

j_call: TRBJ2-5
v_call: TRBV6-4
cdr3_aa: ASSGPGLAGGLETQY

j_call: TRBJ1-2
v_call: TRBV28
cdr3_aa: ASKRTGSYGYT

j_call: TRBJ2-3
v_call: TRBV5-4
cdr3_aa: ASSEDSTDTQY

j_call: TRBJ2-5
v_call: TRBV12-5
cdr3_aa: ASGYHVLAGGPSETQY

j_call: TRBJ1-1
v_call: TRBV7-8
cdr3_aa: ASRGTGTEAF

j_call: TRBJ2-7
v_call: TRBV7-8
cdr3_aa: ASSLAQGYEQY

j_call: TRBJ1-5
v_call: TRBV6-5
cdr3_aa: ASSYARQGFGQPQH

j_call: TRBJ1-2
v_call: TRBV5-1
cdr3_aa: ASSPDRGLGGYT

j_call: TRBJ2-7
v_call: TRBV5-1
cdr3_aa: ASSLDAAGGYEQY

j_call: TRBJ1-5
v_call: TRBV5-1
cdr3_aa: ASSNGSNQPQH

j_call: TRBJ1-4
v_call: TRBV28
cdr3_aa: ASSFPLLPGRKVATNEKLF

j_call: TRBJ1-1
v_call: TRBV5-1
cdr3_aa: ASSLESGATEAF

j_call: TRBJ1-6
v_call: TRBV11-3
cdr3_aa: ASSSLRGLSSPLH

j_call: TRBJ1-6
v_call: TRBV6-6
cdr3_aa: ASTIQDSNSPLH

j_call: TRBJ2-5
v_call: TRBV5-1
cdr3_aa: ASSLGAGGGETQY

j_call: TRBJ2-7
v_call: TRBV5-1
cdr3_aa: ASSLASQSYEQY

j_call: TRBJ1-5
v_call: TRBV7-9
cdr3_aa: ASSPQHGNQPQH

j_call: TRBJ2-5
v_call: TRBV7-8
cdr3_aa: ATRASQSQETQY

j_call: TRBJ2-7
v_call: TRBV6-6
cdr3_aa: ASSPTPGGTYEQY

j_call: TRBJ2-1
v_call: TRBV30
cdr3_aa: AWIKGWTSGGTGNEQF

j_call: TRBJ2-6
v_call: TRBV9
cdr3_aa: ASSVFSGGAGANVLT

j_call: TRBJ2-5
v_call: TRBV6-1
cdr3_aa: ASSPRTGAETQY

j_call: TRBJ2-4
v_call: TRBV18
cdr3_aa: ASSTGGIQY

j_call: TRBJ2-7
v_call: TRBV19
cdr3_aa: ASTPRGEYEQY

j_call: TRBJ1-6
v_call: TRBV2
cdr3_aa: ASSENNSPLH

j_call: TRBJ2-3
v_call: TRBV10-2
cdr3_aa: ASVGLAGLGDTQY

j_call: TRBJ1-5
v_call: TRBV7-9
cdr3_aa: ASSFSGQNQPQH

j_call: TRBJ2-3
v_call: TRBV7-2
cdr3_aa: ASSLFSGAIDTQY

j_call: TRBJ2-3
v_call: TRBV27
cdr3_aa: ASSFLWNTDTQY

j_call: TRBJ2-1
v_call: TRBV11-2
cdr3_aa: ASSRRTFSYNEQF

j_call: TRBJ1-5
v_call: TRBV6-5
cdr3_aa: ASSPLGGPNQPQH

j_call: TRBJ2-7
v_call: TRBV5-1
cdr3_aa: ASSSGQGTSYEQY

j_call: TRBJ2-1
v_call: TRBV5-1
cdr3_aa: ASSSTGGDEQF

j_call: TRBJ2-7
v_call: TRBV7-8
cdr3_aa: ASSLGGQSHEQY

j_call: TRBJ1-3
v_call: TRBV7-8
cdr3_aa: ASSLAGSGNTIY

j_call: TRBJ2-5
v_call: TRBV5-1
cdr3_aa: ASSLGQLQETQY

j_call: TRBJ1-3
v_call: TRBV19
cdr3_aa: ASEFTGAGNTIY

j_call: TRBJ1-1
v_call: TRBV7-6
cdr3_aa: ASSSLGGTGGLNTEAF

j_call: TRBJ1-1
v_call: TRBV19
cdr3_aa: ASSTGHGEAF

j_call: TRBJ1-2
v_call: TRBV15
cdr3_aa: ATSRDRTLYT

j_call: TRBJ2-1
v_call: TRBV5-1
cdr3_aa: ASSLGGKDEQF

j_call: TRBJ1-4
v_call: TRBV5-1
cdr3_aa: ASSLGITNEKLF

j_call: TRBJ2-2
v_call: TRBV10-3
cdr3_aa: AISRTSGENSNTGELF

j_call: TRBJ2-7
v_call: TRBV5-4
cdr3_aa: ASSLGAGYEQY

j_call: TRBJ2-7
v_call: TRBV5-5
cdr3_aa: ASSGGRDRPSYEQY

j_call: TRBJ1-2
v_call: TRBV7-9
cdr3_aa: ASSRGQAYGYT

j_call: TRBJ1-2
v_call: TRBV7-8
cdr3_aa: ASSQAGQINYGYT

j_call: TRBJ2-5
v_call: TRBV7-3
cdr3_aa: ASSSGLAGGLGTQY

j_call: TRBJ1-5
v_call: TRBV7-8
cdr3_aa: ASSRSIGAINQPQH

j_call: TRBJ1-2
v_call: TRBV6-5
cdr3_aa: ASSYSGGIFLT

j_call: TRBJ1-2
v_call: TRBV19
cdr3_aa: ASSLRPRIGDGYT

j_call: TRBJ1-5
v_call: TRBV6-4
cdr3_aa: ASSDGQSAPQH

j_call: TRBJ1-1
v_call: TRBV5-5
cdr3_aa: ASSLEGGKNTEAF

j_call: TRBJ2-1
v_call: TRBV2
cdr3_aa: ASSEARNEQF

j_call: TRBJ2-2
v_call: TRBV10-2
cdr3_aa: ASSESLNTGELF